In its sample, the clone carrying this TCR beta chain was seen once. Its antigen remains unidentified. The sample belongs to a study of cytomegalovirus exposure and HLA in healthy donors. Notes on the study in general: The authors listed 180 or so TCR beta chains as cytomegalovirus-associated. Researchers reported from a later analysis that most CMV-associated TCR beta chains appeared HLA-restricted.

The CDR3 is made up of 15 amino acids. The junction had 4 bases not matched to a gene; V was cut back by 5 bases and J by 0 bases. Germline assignment: CDR1 ENHRY and CDR2 SYGVKD. Researchers ran the PCR with 60 Vbeta and 13 Jbeta primers. TCRdb keeps only in-frame clones here, not all; method: immunoSEQ multiplex PCR. The sample consists of about 140,000 clones, 60% to 80% of them appearing once. The sequencing input was PBMCs. This TCR came from a young man in good health and CMV-seronegative. The chain links TRBV10-3 to TRBJ1-3, with 7 bases aligning to TRBD1. The CDR3 here is CAISPTGPSGNTIYF. The CDR3 coding sequence is TGTGCCATCAGTCCGACAGGGCCCTCTGGAAACACCATATATTTT.